Presented here are 18 T cell receptor beta chains from one specimen sequenced in a study of blood T cell repertoires in COVID-19. Generated by immunoSEQ multiplex PCR, the TCRdb table keeps only in-frame clones and is missing some. The table has about 300,000 clones, approximately 85% seen once. The source material was peripheral blood. The source of these receptors is a man between 18 and 29 years old with active or convalescent COVID-19.

The chain links TRBV27 to TRBJ1-4; D gene unclear. Per the germline V gene, CDR1 is MNHEY and CDR2 is SMNVEV (reference sequence). Between the trimmed V and J ends, which lost 3 bases and 7 bases, there was a span of 12 bases. The CDR3 has 14 residues. Here the CDR3 DNA reads TGTGCCAGCAGTTTTGGGTTTAACAGTGAAAAACTGTTTTTT. It encodes CASSFGFNSEKLFF.

V gene TRBV6-5 combines with J gene TRBJ1-1; D is unclear. The CDR3 contains 13 residues. CDR1 and CDR2 (germline): MNHEY, SVGAGI. V was trimmed by 6 bases and J by 1 base, leaving 9 bases between them. The CDR3 here is CASRQEENTEAFF. The CDR3 bases are TGTGCCAGCAGGCAGGAGGAGAACACTGAAGCTTTCTTT.

This clone has only one observation. The J gene is TRBJ2-5, the V gene TRBV11-2, with 8 bases aligning to TRBD2. CDR1 and CDR2 from the germline V gene are SGHAT and FQNNGV. Trimming cost V 3 bases and J 4 bases; bases outside gene matches: 4. This CDR3 contains 14 residues. The CDR3 DNA sequence: TGTGCCAGCAGCTTCGGGGGGGCCCGAGAGACCCAGTACTTC. It codes for CASSFGGARETQYF.

The chain combines TRBV5-1 with TRBJ2-7, with 9 bases aligning to TRBD2. Looked up from germline, CDR1 is SGHRS and CDR2 is YFSETQ. The CDR3 sequence is 16 residues long. With V trimmed by 2 bases and J by 2 bases, 8 bases remained unmatched. CDR3 sequence: CASSFREVAGAYEQYF. CDR3 bases: TGCGCCAGCAGCTTCAGAGAGGTAGCGGGGGCCTACGAGCAGTACTTC.

The gene calls are TRBV10-3 and TRBJ1-3; a weak D match, TRBD1 (5 bases). CDR3 size: 11 residues. The V end lost 7 bases, the J end lost 7 bases, and 8 bases lay between the germline ends. Germline V gene data show CDR1 as ENHRY and CDR2 as SYGVKD. The CDR3 is CAIIGANTIYF. The CDR3 DNA sequence: TGTGCCATCATAGGGGCGAACACCATATATTTT.

The V and J genes are TRBV18 and TRBJ2-5, with D unclear. V was cut by 6 bases and J by 2 bases, with 19 bases left in between. The CDR3 runs to 16 residues. Germline V gives CDR1 KGHSH, CDR2 LQKENI. The CDR3 loop reads CASSDPRLRVQETQYF. The CDR3 bases are TGTGCCAGCTCCGACCCGAGGTTGCGAGTGCAAGAGACCCAGTACTTC.

V gene TRBV11-2 combines with J gene TRBJ2-2, with D uncertain. V was pared by 1 base and J by 7 bases, with 4 bases between. The CDR3 consists of 12 residues. The V gene's germline CDR1 is SGHAT and CDR2 FQNNGV. The CDR3: CASSLGHGELFF. The CDR3 DNA reads TGTGCCAGCAGCTTAGGTCACGGGGAGCTGTTTTTT.

The chain employs TRBV5-1 and TRBJ1-2; the match to TRBD1 covers 8 bases. This CDR3 comprises 13 residues. Germline CDR1 reads SGHRS; CDR2 reads YFSETQ. J was trimmed by 8 bases and V by 4 bases; bases with no gene match: 7. CDR3 bases: TGCGCCAGCAGCGCTAACAGGGGGAAAGGCTACACCTTC. It yields the protein CASSANRGKGYTF. The full variable domain, its missing parts supplied by reference TRBV5-1 and TRBJ1-2, is KAGVTQTPRYLIKTRGQQVTLSCSPISGHRSVSWYQQTPGQGLQFLFEYFSETQRNKGNFPGRFSGRQFSNSRSEMNVSTLELGDSALYLCASSANRGKGYTFGSGTRLTVV.

The V and J genes are TRBV24-1 and TRBJ2-1, with D uncertain. The CDR3 length is 9 residues. V lost 12 bases to trimming and J lost 8 bases, with 7 bases between them. Germline V gene data show CDR1 as KGHDR and CDR2 as SFDVKD. This CDR3 is CASRYEQFF. DNA of the CDR3: TGTGCCTCCCGGTATGAGCAGTTCTTC.

J is TRBJ2-3 and V is TRBV2; D call uncertain. CDR1 and CDR2 (germline): SNHLY, FYNNEI. The V end lost 9 bases, the J end lost 2 bases, and 12 bases lay between the germline ends. The CDR3 is made up of 13 amino acids. CDR3 in amino acids: CARTPGDTDTQYF. Here the CDR3 DNA reads TGTGCCAGGACACCAGGCGACACAGATACGCAGTATTTT.

The rearrangement uses TRBV18 and TRBJ2-1, with 8 positions matching TRBD1. CDR3 size: 14 residues. Germline CDR1 and CDR2: KGHSH and LQKENI. J lost 7 bases, V lost 5 bases, and 7 bases had no gene match. This chain's CDR3 is CASSAGQGWNEQFF. The CDR3 nucleotides are TGTGCCAGCTCAGCCGGACAGGGTTGGAATGAGCAGTTCTTC. The full variable domain, its missing parts supplied by reference TRBV18 and TRBJ2-1, is NAGVMQNPRHLVRRRGQEARLRCSPMKGHSHVYWYRQLPEEGLKFMVYLQKENIIDESGMPKERFSAEFPKEGPSILRIQQVVRGDSAAYFCASSAGQGWNEQFFGPGTRLTVL.

The chain combines TRBV6-2 or TRBV6-3 with TRBJ1-5; D not certain. V shed 2 bases and J shed 0 bases, with 8 bases lying between them. The V gene's germline CDR1 is MNHEY and CDR2 SVGEGT. The CDR3 has 15 residues. The CDR3 loop is CASSYGQVSNQPQHF. DNA for the CDR3: TGTGCCAGCAGTTACGGGCAGGTTAGCAATCAGCCCCAGCATTTT.

J is TRBJ1-2 and V is TRBV7-9; tentatively, D is TRBD1 (5 bases). The CDR3 has 14 amino acids. Trimming cost V 2 bases and J 5 bases, with 12 bases left between them. The germline V gene has CDR1 SEHNR and CDR2 FQNEAQ (reference sequence). The CDR3 loop reads CASSLSSAGYGYTF. As DNA, the CDR3 is TGTGCCAGCAGCTTAAGTTCGGCAGGGTATGGCTACACCTTC.

This clone has a handful of counts. V usage is TRBV18 and J usage is TRBJ1-1; TRBD1 agrees at 11 bases. Germline V gives CDR1 KGHSH, CDR2 LQKENI. J gave up 7 bases and V 5 bases, and 6 bases lay outside the gene matches. The CDR3 has 14 amino acids. The CDR3 region has the DNA TGTGCCAGCTCAACAGGACAGGGGGCCGGTGAAGCTTTCTTT. It yields the protein CASSTGQGAGEAFF.

The chain uses TRBV28 and TRBJ1-3; D gene unclear. Trimming removed 4 bases at V and 3 bases at J, with 4 bases between. There are 12 residues in the CDR3. Germline CDR1 is MDHEN and CDR2 is SYDVKM. CDR3 nucleotide sequence: TGTGCCAGCAGTTATCGTGGAAACACCATATATTTT. This translates into CASSYRGNTIYF.

The chain couples TRBV29-1 to TRBJ2-7, with TRBD2 as a possible D gene (6 bases). The V and J ends lost 6 bases and 2 bases respectively, with 11 bases between them. The CDR3 has 12 amino acids. CDR1 SQVTM and CDR2 ANQGSEA come from the germline V gene. CDR3 region: CSVRGETYEQYF. In DNA, the CDR3 is TGCAGCGTCCGCGGGGAGACCTACGAGCAGTACTTC.

The chain links TRBV2 to TRBJ1-5, with 9 bases that match TRBD1. The V segment lost 4 bases and the J segment 6 bases; nucleotides outside the gene matches: 7. The CDR3 spans 15 residues. Germline V gene lookup returns CDR1 SNHLY and CDR2 FYNNEI. The CDR3 region is CASSVGQGSGQPQHF. The CDR3 DNA reads as TGTGCCAGCAGTGTGGGACAGGGATCAGGTCAGCCCCAGCATTTT.

This clone appeared a few times. The chain carries TRBV7-8 and TRBJ2-7; TRBD1 matches at 8 bases. Germline loops: CDR1 SGHVS, CDR2 FQNEAQ. V lost 6 bases and J lost 2; bases outside the gene matches: 9. The CDR3 extends over 15 amino acids. The CDR3 sequence is CASSSKTGVAYEQYF. CDR3 nucleotide sequence: TGTGCCAGCAGTTCGAAGACAGGGGTTGCCTACGAGCAGTACTTC.